This T cell receptor beta chain was sequenced for a study of blood T cell repertoires in COVID-19. In the study overall: Samples taken during acute and convalescent COVID-19 were collected in the United States, Italy and Spain.

Generated by immunoSEQ multiplex PCR, the TCRdb table keeps only in-frame clones and is missing some. The table shows around 100,000 clones, with more than 70% occurring only once. This CDR3 contains 15 residues. Germline lookup yields CDR1 LGHNA and CDR2 YSLEER. V shed 11 bases, J shed 7 bases, and the junction held 14 bases outside the gene matches. The sequence derives from a woman between 55 and 75 years old with COVID-19, enrolled during active disease. This chain joins TRBV4-3 and TRBJ2-2; 9 positions match TRBD2. The specimen sequenced was peripheral blood. CDR3 DNA sequence: TGCGCCCGCCCCCCACGGCGGGGGGGCGTCGGGGAGCTGTTTTTT. Its protein product is CARPPRRGGVGELFF.